The present TCR beta chain was sequenced within a study of cytomegalovirus exposure and HLA in healthy donors. Sequencing was performed with immunoSEQ multiplex PCR; in TCRdb, only in-frame clones are kept and a portion is missing. The repertoire includes around 190,000 clones, less than 85% of them detected once, and roughly 15% sits in the top ten. The V end lost 6 bases, the J end lost 4 bases, and 18 bases lay between the germline ends. The germline CDR1 and CDR2 sequences are MNHNS and SASEGT. The CDR3 is 15 amino acids. V usage is TRBV6-1 and J usage is TRBJ1-1; D is perhaps TRBD1 (6 bases). The source is a man between 18 and 35 years old in good health and CMV-seropositive. The specimen was PBMCs. The CDR3 DNA reads TGTGCCAGCAGGTACAATCCAGGGGCTGCCACTGAAGCTTTCTTT. It specifies CASRYNPGAATEAFF.